This passage covers 26 T cell receptor beta chains from one sample sequenced in a study of Ad26.COV2.S vaccination and SARS-CoV-2 variants. The treatment here: around 19 received Ad26.COV2.S at low or high dose, single or two shots; 5 received placebo; per-sample allocation not given. Collection of the samples took place on day 63 after the first injection of vaccine or placebo. Only in-frame clones appear in the TCRdb table, and some are missing; sequencing was by immunoSEQ multiplex PCR. The data show 380,000 or so clones, 83% seen once. Sequences were derived from peripheral blood, sampled in a trial of Ad26.COV2.S vaccine versus placebo. The receptors were gathered from a person aged 18-65 years who received the Ad26.COV2.S COVID-19 vaccine or a placebo.

The V call is TRBV9, the J call TRBJ2-2; 7 nucleotides match TRBD1. The CDR3 contains 15 residues. With V trimmed by 5 bases and J by 2 bases, 6 bases remained unmatched. Germline V gene data show CDR1 as SGDLS and CDR2 as YYNGEE. CDR3 amino acids: CASSITGANTGELFF. The CDR3 DNA sequence: TGTGCCAGCAGTATAACAGGGGCAAACACCGGGGAGCTGTTTTTT. The full variable domain, rest sourced from reference TRBV9 and TRBJ2-2, is DSGVTQTPKHLITATGQRVTLRCSPRSGDLSVYWYQQSLDQGLQFLIQYYNGEERAKGNILERFSAQQFPDLHSELNLSSLELGDSALYFCASSITGANTGELFFGEGSRLTVL.

This chain uses TRBV28 with TRBJ1-3; no clear D gene. The CDR3 has 12 residues. Germline V gives CDR1 MDHEN, CDR2 SYDVKM. V was trimmed by 1 base and J by 4 bases, leaving 2 bases between them. DNA of the CDR3: TGTGCCAGCAGTTTATCGGGAAACACCATATATTTT. As protein: CASSLSGNTIYF.

The V gene is TRBV30, the J gene TRBJ1-4; D is unclear. Germline V lookup: CDR1 GTSNPN, CDR2 SVGIG (reference sequence). The V end was cut by 8 bases, the J end by 4 bases, with 23 bases between. The CDR3 consists of 16 residues. The CDR3 protein is CAARGVGSANNEKLFF. The CDR3 DNA follows: TGTGCCGCCAGAGGTGTGGGGTCGGCTAATAATGAAAAACTGTTTTTT.

V and J are TRBV24-1 and TRBJ1-1, with 7 bases matching TRBD1. CDR1 is KGHDR, CDR2 SFDVKD, per germline. The trim removed 3 bases at V and 2 bases at J, leaving 5 bases unmatched. This CDR3 spans 15 amino acids. In DNA form, the CDR3 reads TGTGCCACCAGTGATCCGCGACAGGGAAACACTGAAGCTTTCTTT. Its translation is CATSDPRQGNTEAFF.

The chain recombines TRBV7-3 with TRBJ2-3; possibly TRBD1 for D (5 bases). Per germline, CDR1 SGHTA and CDR2 FQGTGA. This CDR3 is 15 amino acids long. Trimming took 2 bases from V and 2 from J, leaving 11 bases between them. DNA of the CDR3: TGTGCCAGCAGCTTAGGCAGGACAAACACAGATACGCAGTATTTT. Residues: CASSLGRTNTDTQYF.

This clone was recorded only once. The gene calls are TRBV15 and TRBJ1-4, with D unclear. The CDR3 is 15 residues long. V was shortened by 0 bases and J by 8 bases, with 13 bases between the two germline ends. CDR1 LNHNV and CDR2 YYDKDF come from the germline V gene (reference sequence). The CDR3: CATSRDRRADEKLFF. CDR3 coding DNA: TGTGCCACCAGCAGAGATAGGAGGGCAGACGAAAAACTGTTTTTT.

CDR3 region: CASSLLGGTSGYNEQFF. The CDR3 DNA sequence: TGTGCCAGCAGCTTATTAGGAGGGACTAGCGGCTACAATGAGCAGTTCTTC. The chain has TRBV7-3 and TRBJ2-1, with 11 bases matching TRBD2. V was clipped by 2 bases and J by 3 bases; unmatched bases: 6. The germline V gene encodes CDR1 SGHTA and CDR2 FQGTGA. This CDR3 spans 17 amino acids.

The CDR3 loop is CASSLVTVSGNTIYF. CDR3 sequence (DNA): TGTGCCAGCAGCTTAGTAACAGTTTCTGGAAACACCATATATTTT. This chain uses TRBV7-9 with TRBJ1-3, with D unresolved. The germline V and J ends were trimmed by 1 base and 1 base, with 8 bases remaining between them. Germline V gene data show CDR1 as SEHNR and CDR2 as FQNEAQ (reference sequence). CDR3 size: 15 residues.

The V and J genes are TRBV25-1 and TRBJ1-4; the match to TRBD1 covers 7 bases. CDR3 length: 14 residues. V lost 8 bases and J lost 8; bases outside the gene matches: 11. Germline CDR1 MGHDK, CDR2 SYGVNS. The CDR3 nucleotides read TGTGCCAGCGGTCTTGACAGGGTTTCCGAAAAACTGTTTTTT. Translating it yields CASGLDRVSEKLFF.

Only one count was recorded for this clone. The chain couples TRBV7-9 to TRBJ2-5; D unclear. Trimming took 1 base from V and 5 from J, leaving 11 bases between them. CDR1 is SEHNR, CDR2 FQNEAQ, per germline (reference sequence). CDR3 size: 14 residues. The CDR3 loop reads CASSLVGLSETQYF. CDR3 coding DNA: TGTGCCAGCAGCTTAGTTGGTCTTTCGGAGACCCAGTACTTC. The whole variable domain, filled in from reference TRBV7-9 and TRBJ2-5, reads DTGVSQNPRHKITKRGQNVTFRCDPISEHNRLYWYRQTLGQGPEFLTYFQNEAQLEKSRLLSDRFSAERPKGSFSTLEIQRTEQGDSAMYLCASSLVGLSETQYFGPGTRLLVL.

The V and J genes are TRBV7-9 and TRBJ1-1; tentatively, D is TRBD1 (5 bases). The CDR3 has 14 amino acids. The germline V gene has CDR1 SEHNR and CDR2 FQNEAQ (reference sequence). The V and J ends lost 5 bases and 0 bases respectively, with 10 bases between them. CDR3 coding DNA: TGTGCCAGCAGCCCGGGACGGGTGAACACTGAAGCTTTCTTT. This encodes CASSPGRVNTEAFF.

This chain uses TRBV6-4 with TRBJ2-3, with TRBD2 matching over 9 bases. The CDR3 runs 15 residues. From germline, CDR1 is MRHNA and CDR2 SNTAGT. Trimming at V came to 2 bases and at J to 3 bases, leaving 3 bases not matched to a gene. CDR3 sequence reads: CASSDVAGETDTQYF. DNA for the CDR3: TGTGCCAGCAGTGACGTAGCGGGAGAAACAGATACGCAGTATTTT.

The rearrangement uses TRBV19 and TRBJ1-5, with a tentative D call TRBD1 (6 bases). V was clipped by 5 bases and J by 1 base, with 9 bases between them. Germline V gene data show CDR1 as LNHDA and CDR2 as SQIVND (reference sequence). CDR3 length equals 14 residues. The CDR3 DNA reads TGTGCCAGTAGTTACCAGGGGAGCAATCAGCCCCAGCATTTT. This codes for CASSYQGSNQPQHF.

This chain links TRBV5-4 with TRBJ1-4; D possibly corresponds to TRBD1 (5 bases). This CDR3 comprises 13 residues. V lost 10 bases and J lost 8, with 18 bases in between. CDR1 and CDR2 (germline): SGHNT, YYREEE (reference sequence). The CDR3, as DNA: TGTGCCGCCCGCGGGGGACCGACCGAAAAACTGTTTTTT. Translation gives CAARGGPTEKLFF.

The rearrangement links TRBV4-3 to TRBJ1-1; TRBD1 is a possible D gene (5 bases). The V gene's germline CDR1 is LGHNA and CDR2 YSLEER. The V gene lost 2 bases and the J gene lost 5 bases, with 18 bases spanning the gap. The CDR3 is 16 amino acids. Here the CDR3 reads CASSQPGTAKGTEAFF. CDR3 in DNA: TGCGCCAGCAGCCAACCCGGGACGGCCAAGGGGACTGAAGCTTTCTTT.

CDR3 coding DNA: TGTGCCAGCAGTTTATGGAGCGGGAGGTTACGCGAGCAGTACTTC. Its translation: CASSLWSGRLREQYF. The gene calls are TRBV27 and TRBJ2-7, with 9 nucleotides matching TRBD2. With V trimmed by 1 base and J by 6 bases, 7 bases remained unmatched. Germline V gene lookup returns CDR1 MNHEY and CDR2 SMNVEV (reference sequence). The CDR3 runs 15 residues.

The chain joins TRBV18 to TRBJ2-5; tentative D call: TRBD1 (6 bases). Per germline, CDR1 KGHSH and CDR2 LQKENI. This CDR3 is built from 16 residues. Trimming stripped 3 bases from V and 0 bases from J, with 14 bases between. CDR3 loop: CASSPADRAYQETQYF. CDR3 nucleotides: TGTGCCAGCTCACCCGCGGACAGAGCCTACCAAGAGACCCAGTACTTC.

This sequence joins TRBV14 and TRBJ2-1; 7 nucleotides line up with TRBD2. This CDR3 has 15 residues. Trimming cost V 5 bases and J 5 bases; bases outside gene matches: 9. Germline CDR1 SGHDN, CDR2 FVKESK. The CDR3 loop is CASSALTAGNNEQFF. Written as DNA, the CDR3 is TGTGCCAGCAGCGCATTGACAGCGGGGAACAATGAGCAGTTCTTC.

About this clone: The same CDR3 can be traced to other DNA sequences in this sample. The rearrangement links TRBV11-3 to TRBJ2-2; D ambiguous. The CDR3 totals 14 residues. Germline assignment: CDR1 SGHNT and CDR2 YENEEA. V gave up 0 bases and J gave up 1 base, with 3 bases separating them. The DNA for the CDR3 is TGTGCCAGCAGCTTAGATGGGAACACCGGGGAGCTGTTTTTT. Translating gives CASSLDGNTGELFF.

Many counts were recorded for this clone. The CDR3 here is CATRDGTSGRGANVLTF. The CDR3 DNA reads TGTGCCACCCGTGACGGGACTAGCGGGAGGGGGGCCAACGTCCTGACTTTC. This sequence joins TRBV19 and TRBJ2-6; 15 nucleotides match TRBD2. The CDR3 spans 17 residues. CDR1 is LNHDA and CDR2 is SQIVND in the germline V gene (reference sequence). Trimming cost V 10 bases and J 4 bases; bases outside gene matches: 8.

The V gene is TRBV7-2, the J gene TRBJ2-5, with D hard to call. CDR1 SGHTA and CDR2 FQGNSA come from the germline V gene. V lost 5 bases and J lost 4, with 14 bases in between. The CDR3 is 14 amino acids. The chain's CDR3 is CASSDSNLPETQYF. In nucleotides, the CDR3 is TGTGCCAGCAGCGACTCTAATTTGCCAGAGACCCAGTACTTC. The full variable domain, in which reference TRBV7-2 and TRBJ2-5 provide the parts outside the CDR3, is GAGVSQSPSNKVTEKGKDVELRCDPISGHTALYWYRQSLGQGLEFLIYFQGNSAPDKSGLPSDRFSAERTGGSVSTLTIQRTQQEDSAVYLCASSDSNLPETQYFGPGTRLLVL.

Only a few counts were recorded for this clone. The chain uses TRBV7-2 and TRBJ1-1; perhaps TRBD1 as D (5 bases). The CDR3 extends over 12 amino acids. Per germline, CDR1 SGHTA and CDR2 FQGNSA. V lost 5 bases, J lost 8 bases, and 12 bases lay in between. The CDR3 coding sequence is TGTGCCAGCAGCCTTCGGGGGGAGGAAGCTTTCTTT. Amino acids: CASSLRGEEAFF.

This clone was recorded a few times. The chain has TRBV5-1 and TRBJ2-7; D remains unclear. This CDR3 region has 13 residues. The V end was cut by 0 bases, the J end by 4 bases, with 8 bases between. Germline CDR1 is SGHRS and CDR2 is YFSETQ. The CDR3 here is CASSLEGTYEQYF. DNA for the CDR3: TGCGCCAGCAGCTTGGAGGGTACTTACGAGCAGTACTTC.

This sequence joins TRBV5-1 and TRBJ2-2; D perhaps matches TRBD1 (5 bases). This CDR3 contains 15 residues. Germline V lookup: CDR1 SGHRS, CDR2 YFSETQ. With 1 base removed from V and 1 base from J, the gap between germline ends came to 8 bases. The CDR3 DNA reads as TGCGCCAGCAGCTTGTACGGACAGAACACCGGGGAGCTGTTTTTT. Encoded protein: CASSLYGQNTGELFF. The variable domain in full, completed from reference TRBV5-1 and TRBJ2-2, reads KAGVTQTPRYLIKTRGQQVTLSCSPISGHRSVSWYQQTPGQGLQFLFEYFSETQRNKGNFPGRFSGRQFSNSRSEMNVSTLELGDSALYLCASSLYGQNTGELFFGEGSRLTVL.

This rearrangement joins TRBV24-1 to TRBJ1-5; D gene unclear. V dropped 10 bases and J dropped 1 base, with 10 bases sitting between them. Germline CDR1 is KGHDR and CDR2 is SFDVKD. CDR3 length: 13 residues. This CDR3 reads CATRRGSNQPQHF. The CDR3 DNA sequence: TGTGCCACAAGAAGAGGGAGCAATCAGCCCCAGCATTTT.

The genes are TRBV5-1 and TRBJ2-5, with unresolved D. Germline V gives CDR1 SGHRS, CDR2 YFSETQ. The CDR3 consists of 12 residues. Trimming removed 2 bases at V and 5 bases at J, with 7 bases between. CDR3 nucleotides: TGCGCCAGCAGCTTTTACGGTGAGACCCAGTACTTC. Translation gives CASSFYGETQYF.